This TCR beta chain appears in the sequencing data of a study of T cells after yellow fever vaccination. Study information: SMART-Seq v4 Ultra Low Input handled preparation of low-cell-number fractions. Study-level findings and limits: On re-exposure, the response was weaker but peaked faster, at day 5 versus 15. Reappearance after the booster was seen for most primary-vaccination clones, at 95% to 97% CD4 and less than 90% CD8.

One entry per CDR3 protein, called by TCRdb with MiXCR from the 5' RACE reads. The table lists hundreds of thousands of distinct CDR3 sequences, approximately 5.2% of them singletons. About this clonotype: The antigen is unknown.

V was clipped by 3 bases and J by 8 bases, with 13 bases between them. CDR1 LGHNA and CDR2 YSLEER come from the germline V gene. The CDR3 consists of 14 residues. Specimen: CD4+ T cells sorted from PBMCs, collected on the day of the yellow fever booster vaccination. V and J are TRBV4-3 and TRBJ2-2; D unresolved. The clonotype originates from a man between 18 and 29 years old who received the YFV17D yellow fever vaccine. CDR3 residues: CASSQYPIEGELFF. CDR3 nucleotides: TGCGCCAGCAGCCAGTACCCGATAGAGGGGGAGCTGTTTTTT.